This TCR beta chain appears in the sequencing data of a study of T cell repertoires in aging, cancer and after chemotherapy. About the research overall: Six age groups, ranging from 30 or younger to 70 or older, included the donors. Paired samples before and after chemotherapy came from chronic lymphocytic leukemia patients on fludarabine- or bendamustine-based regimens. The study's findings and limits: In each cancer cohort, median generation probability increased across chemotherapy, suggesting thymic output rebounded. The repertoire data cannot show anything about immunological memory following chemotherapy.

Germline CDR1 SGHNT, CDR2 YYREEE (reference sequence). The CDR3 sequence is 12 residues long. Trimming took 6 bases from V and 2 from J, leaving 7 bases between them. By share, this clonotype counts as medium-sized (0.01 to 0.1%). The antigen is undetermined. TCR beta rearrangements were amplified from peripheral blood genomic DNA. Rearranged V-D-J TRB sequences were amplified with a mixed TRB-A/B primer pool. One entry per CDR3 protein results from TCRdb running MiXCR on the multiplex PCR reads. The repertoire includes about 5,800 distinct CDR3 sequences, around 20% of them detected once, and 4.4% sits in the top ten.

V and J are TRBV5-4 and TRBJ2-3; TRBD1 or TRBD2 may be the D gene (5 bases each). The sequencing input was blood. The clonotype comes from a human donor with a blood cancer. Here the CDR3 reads CASMGPTDTQYF. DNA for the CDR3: TGTGCCAGCATGGGACCCACAGATACGCAGTATTTT.